Below are 13 T cell receptor beta chains sequenced from a single sample in a study of cytomegalovirus exposure and HLA in healthy donors. PCR amplification relied on 60 Vbeta primers (plus 13 Jbeta primers). TCRdb keeps only in-frame clones here, not all; method: immunoSEQ multiplex PCR. The sample lists roughly 100,000 clones, 80% seen once, with approximately 7.2% in the top ten. The specimen sequenced was PBMCs. All receptors derive from a man younger than 45 in good health and CMV-seropositive.

This clone was detected a few times. This chain joins TRBV18 and TRBJ1-6; possible D gene TRBD1, 6 bases. Germline assignment: CDR1 KGHSH and CDR2 LQKENI. The CDR3 spans 14 residues. V lost 3 bases and J 11 bases, leaving 14 bases between the germline ends. The CDR3 protein is CASSPTGKEPPLHF. DNA for the CDR3: TGTGCCAGCTCACCTACAGGGAAGGAACCACCCCTCCACTTT.

This clone was seen only a few times. The chain carries TRBV10-2 and TRBJ2-3; 7 nucleotides agree with TRBD1. Germline V CDR1 and CDR2: WSHSY, SAAADI. The junction had 10 bases not matched to a gene; V was cut back by 6 bases and J by 4 bases. CDR3 size: 15 residues. The CDR3 DNA is TGCGCCAGCAGGCGACAGGGTACGAGTTCAGATACGCAGTATTTT. This translates into CASRRQGTSSDTQYF.

The J gene is TRBJ2-2, the V gene TRBV9; possibly TRBD2 for D (6 bases). There are 16 residues in the CDR3. V shed 0 bases and J shed 5 bases, with 14 bases lying between them. Germline-derived CDR1 and CDR2 are SGDLS and YYNGEE. The CDR3 bases are TGTGCCAGCAGCGTAGAAAAGCGGGTGGGAACCGGGGAGCTGTTTTTT. Protein product: CASSVEKRVGTGELFF.

This clone has more than one count but fewer than ten. The chain has TRBV7-6 and TRBJ2-1, with no clear D. CDR3 length equals 14 residues. Deletions cut 0 bases from V and 5 bases from J, with 8 bases between. CDR1 is SGHVS and CDR2 is FNYEAQ in the germline V gene. The CDR3 nucleotides read TGTGCCAGCAGCTTAGCGCGGCAGAACAATGAGCAGTTCTTC. Amino acids: CASSLARQNNEQFF.

This CDR3 reads CASSHDRDYGYTF. In DNA form, the CDR3 reads TGTGCCAGCAGCCATGACAGGGACTATGGCTACACCTTC. V usage is TRBV27 and J usage is TRBJ1-2; 7 bases line up with TRBD1. Per the germline V gene, CDR1 is MNHEY and CDR2 is SMNVEV (reference sequence). This CDR3 is 13 amino acids long. The V gene end was trimmed by 6 bases and the J gene end by 3 bases; junction bases not matched to a gene: 4.

The chain is built from TRBV6-5 and TRBJ1-6, with D maybe TRBD1 (5 bases). This CDR3 contains 13 residues. V was clipped by 7 bases and J by 8 bases, with 12 bases between them. The germline gives CDR1 MNHEY, CDR2 SVGAGI. Here the CDR3 DNA reads TGTGCCAGCATGCAGGGCGTTCATTCACCCCTCCACTTT. The encoded protein is CASMQGVHSPLHF.

Only a few counts were recorded for this clone. The chain links TRBV7-2 to TRBJ2-1, with TRBD2 identical over 10 bases. CDR1 and CDR2 from the germline V gene are SGHTA and FQGNSA. With V trimmed by 1 base and J by 8 bases, 5 bases remained unmatched. CDR3 size: 15 residues. The CDR3 DNA is TGTGCCAGCAGCTTAGTTACTAGCGGGGCCGATGAGCAGTTCTTC. Translated: CASSLVTSGADEQFF.

This clone was observed a single time. The V call is TRBV5-1, the J call TRBJ1-5; D not resolved. Germline assignment: CDR1 SGHRS and CDR2 YFSETQ. V gave up 0 bases and J gave up 2 bases, with 9 bases separating them. The CDR3 consists of 15 residues. CDR3 sequence (DNA): TGCGCCAGCAGCTTGGGGAAGGCGGGCAATCAGCCCCAGCATTTT. Translation: CASSLGKAGNQPQHF. Drawing the rest from reference TRBV5-1 and TRBJ1-5, the complete variable domain is KAGVTQTPRYLIKTRGQQVTLSCSPISGHRSVSWYQQTPGQGLQFLFEYFSETQRNKGNFPGRFSGRQFSNSRSEMNVSTLELGDSALYLCASSLGKAGNQPQHFGDGTRLSIL.

The chain joins TRBV4-1 to TRBJ2-5; a weak D match, TRBD1 (6 bases). This CDR3 spans 13 amino acids. Germline V lookup: CDR1 MGHRA, CDR2 YSYEKL. The V end lost 8 bases, the J end lost 0 bases, and 10 bases lay between the germline ends. CDR3 DNA: TGCGCCAGCCGTGACAGGTACCAAGAGACCCAGTACTTC. Its protein product is CASRDRYQETQYF.

This clone has more than one count but fewer than ten. The chain uses TRBV11-1 and TRBJ2-1; TRBD2 matches 15 bases. CDR1 and CDR2 (germline): SGHAT, FQDESV (reference sequence). J gave up 7 bases and V 5 bases, and 9 bases lay outside the gene matches. CDR3 length: 17 amino acids. CDR3 sequence (DNA): TGTGCCAGCAGCGGGCGGACTAGCGGGGGGGCGCGGAATGAGCAGTTCTTC. This sequence encodes CASSGRTSGGARNEQFF. Full variable domain (missing parts from reference TRBV11-1 and TRBJ2-1): EAEVAQSPRYKITEKSQAVAFWCDPISGHATLYWYRQILGQGPELLVQFQDESVVDDSQLPKDRFSAERLKGVDSTLKIQPAELGDSAMYLCASSGRTSGGARNEQFFGPGTRLTVL.

The rearrangement uses TRBV15 and TRBJ1-4; 11 bases agree with TRBD1. V shed 0 bases and J 8 bases; nucleotides not matched to a gene: 5. From germline, CDR1 is LNHNV and CDR2 YYDKDF (reference sequence). This CDR3 spans 16 amino acids. This CDR3 reads CATSRDVGTGGEKLFF. CDR3 DNA sequence: TGTGCCACCAGCAGAGATGTTGGGACAGGGGGAGAAAAACTGTTTTTT.

The chain is built from TRBV5-4 and TRBJ2-5, with 10 bases matching TRBD1. The end of the DNA aligns better with TRBJ2-7, so the J call may be wrong. Germline CDR1 SGHNT, CDR2 YYREEE (reference sequence). CDR3 size: 13 residues. The CDR3 sequence is CASSWTGGYEQYF. CDR3 nucleotide sequence: TGTGCCAGCAGCTGGACAGGGGGCTACGAGCAGTACTTC.

The chain uses TRBV30 and TRBJ1-2, with D tentatively TRBD1 (6 bases). Germline-derived CDR1 and CDR2 are GTSNPN and SVGIG (reference sequence). The germline V and J ends were trimmed by 3 bases and 5 bases, with 16 bases remaining between them. The CDR3 extends over 14 amino acids. Here the CDR3 reads CAWSRPDRLYGYTF. CDR3 DNA sequence: TGTGCCTGGAGCCGACCCGACAGGTTATATGGCTACACCTTC. Full variable domain (rest looked up from reference TRBV30 and TRBJ1-2): SQTIHQWPATLVQPVGSPLSLECTVEGTSNPNLYWYRQAAGRGLQLLFYSVGIGQISSEVPQNLSASRPQDRQFILSSKKLLLSDSGFYLCAWSRPDRLYGYTFGSGTRLTVV.